This T cell receptor (beta chain) was obtained from a study of regulatory T cells in long-lasting Graves disease. Time point reported: newly diagnosed GD, antithyroid drugs for less than 3 months. There was RNA extracted from PBMCs, and the TCR library was made from it. CDR1 SGHKS and CDR2 YYEKEE come from the germline V gene (reference sequence). V lost 3 bases, J lost 4 bases, and 14 bases lay in between. This CDR3 spans 15 amino acids. Both iRepertoire HTBI primers and Arm-PCR of CDR3 regions were used to build the TCR beta libraries. In TCRdb, the multiplex PCR reads were re-called with MiXCR into one record per CDR3 protein. This sample yields under 250,000 distinct CDR3 sequences, of which 15% to 20% are seen a single time; 12% belongs to the top ten. This clonotype was seen more than once but under ten times. Antigen specificity is unknown. General observations from the study: Whereas new patients shared 870 or so public clonotypes, persistent patients shared more, at approximately 2,500.

This sample also belongs to another study, concerning T cells in Graves' hyperthyroidism and ophthalmopathy. That work adds: A patient was excluded if there was uncontrolled infection, other autoimmune disease, pregnancy or lactation. Researchers ran a first-round RT-PCR on the TCR CDR3 using the HTBI primer set.

This material consisted of peripheral blood mononuclear cells (PBMCs), taken at new diagnosis, from a patient treated with antithyroid drugs. This sequence originates from a woman aged 25-40 years with Graves disease. The V call is TRBV5-5, the J call TRBJ1-3; the D gene is possibly TRBD1 (6 bases). CDR3 DNA sequence: TGTGCCAGCAGCTCCCGGACAGATGTGGGAAACACCATATATTTT. This codes for CASSSRTDVGNTIYF. Using reference TRBV5-5 and TRBJ1-3 for the parts outside the CDR3, the full variable domain is DAGVTQSPTHLIKTRGQQVTLRCSPISGHKSVSWYQQVLGQGPQFIFQYYEKEERGRGNFPDRFSARQFPNYSSELNVNALLLGDSALYLCASSSRTDVGNTIYFGEGSWLTVV.